The sequence of this TCR beta chain was determined in a study of cytomegalovirus exposure and HLA in healthy donors (dated by TCRdb to the late 2010s). Describing the broader study: A later analysis indicated that the 130 or so validation repertoires were generated on the platform also employed for the 700 or so repertoires of the first cohort. Besides the first cohort of 666 subjects, a separate validation cohort made up of roughly 120 different subjects was used. The study was designed to test whether signatures of past pathogen exposure could be identified by cataloging public T cell receptors. To predict cytomegalovirus infection status, the study brought together high-throughput TCR immunosequencing, statistical association of individual TCRs with disease status, and machine learning. The investigation overall reported the following: Most TCR sequences were seen in very few donors, while some public TCRs were found in many individuals. A later analysis had no HLA typing for the validation cohort, so co-occurrence there was scored across all 110 or so repertoires. Three of the identified cytomegalovirus-associated TCR beta chains were confirmed in vitro to be specific for cytomegalovirus antigens. A later analysis found that TCRs clustered in the first cohort also tended to co-occur in the roughly 120 validation repertoires, with more than 90% of cluster scores above 0. It was suggested by the authors that the approach could potentially be generalized to other disease states and immunological phenotypes. A total of 150 or so TCR beta chains were listed by the study as associated with cytomegalovirus. The classifier was reported to diagnose cytomegalovirus status with high specificity and sensitivity in both the original cohort and the validation cohort.

This clone occurred a few times. Its binding antigen is unknown. There are no base qualities to consult, and no much larger clone falls within one base. Library preparation employed the immunoSEQ multiplex PCR assay. Turning to the authors' computational methods: A statistical classification framework was developed to diagnose cytomegalovirus status using the catalog of TCR beta chain sequences. TCRdb obtained this table from immuneACCESS and retained in-frame rearrangements with V and J assigned. These tables miss some clones; where compared with another copy, unresolved V genes account for less than half of the shortfall, and the remainder is unexplained. V, J and clone size derive from that table, while D and trimming were established from the DNA sequence. This sample comprises 200,000 to 250,000 clones, about 90% of them detected only once. The ten largest make up 12% of the sample. V and J are trimmed by 5 bases and 1 base, and the gene matches miss 6 bases of the junction. CDR1 and CDR2 are read off the germline V gene as MDHEN and SYDVKM. Inclusive of the bounding cysteine and phenylalanine, the CDR3 is 16 residues long. CDR3 DNA only is kept here, 48 bases in frame from base 1.

The donors belonged to the validation cohort of over a hundred subjects, which was separate from the roughly 670-subject first cohort. Sequencing used PBMCs. This clonotype was sampled from a man aged 18 to 30 in good health and CMV-seropositive. Here the chain combines TRBV28 and TRBJ2-2, and 8 junctional nucleotides match TRBD2. The CDR3 protein is CASSPAGDLNTGELFF. The DNA reads TGTGCCAGCAGTCCAGCGGGAGACCTGAACACCGGGGAGCTGTTTTTT.